These 5 T cell receptor beta chains came from one sample sequenced in a study of shared clonotypes between healthy human individuals. Here immunoSEQ multiplex PCR was the method, and the copy in TCRdb shows in-frame clones only, minus some. The sample records some 1.4 million clones, approximately 96% being singletons. The sample taken for sequencing was naive CD4+ T cells sorted from blood. This sample's subset: CD45RA+ positively selected. These receptors originate from a man aged 25-45 years in good health.

The count of this clone is one. The chain uses TRBV5-8 and TRBJ1-1, with a weak D call TRBD1 (5 bases). V lost 3 bases and J lost 1, with 10 bases in between. The CDR3 extends over 14 amino acids. CDR1 SGHTS and CDR2 YDEGEE come from the germline V gene. The chain's CDR3 is CASSWGTANTEAFF. CDR3 DNA: TGTGCCAGCAGCTGGGGGACGGCGAACACTGAAGCTTTCTTT.

The rearrangement joins TRBV19 to TRBJ1-4, with D tentatively TRBD1 (6 bases). Trimming removed 4 bases at V and 4 bases at J, with 7 bases between. The CDR3 contains 13 residues. Germline CDR1 reads LNHDA; CDR2 reads SQIVND (reference sequence). The CDR3 DNA reads as TGTGCCAGTAGTACACAGGGTAATGAAAAACTGTTTTTT. Protein product: CASSTQGNEKLFF. Complete variable domain (other parts from reference TRBV19 and TRBJ1-4): DGGITQSPKYLFRKEGQNVTLSCEQNLNHDAMYWYRQDPGQGLRLIYYSQIVNDFQKGDIAEGYSVSREKKESFPLTVTSAQKNPTAFYLCASSTQGNEKLFFGSGTQLSVL.

The chain uses TRBV7-8 and TRBJ2-3; TRBD2 agrees at 14 bases. The V segment lost 5 bases and the J segment 4 bases; nucleotides outside the gene matches: 5. The CDR3 contains 16 residues. Per the germline V gene, CDR1 is SGHVS and CDR2 is FQNEAQ. CDR3 DNA sequence: TGTGCCAGCAGCCAAGGGACTAGCGGGAGTCCAGATACGCAGTATTTT. Its translation: CASSQGTSGSPDTQYF.

This clone was seen a single time. The V and J genes are TRBV2 and TRBJ2-5, with TRBD2 as a possible D gene (6 bases). The CDR3 contains 13 residues. Trimming removed 7 bases at V and 5 bases at J, with 14 bases between. Per the germline V gene, CDR1 is SNHLY and CDR2 is FYNNEI. Written as DNA, the CDR3 is TGTGCCAGCACCAGGACCCGGGGGGAGACCCAGTACTTC. Translation: CASTRTRGETQYF.

This clone was recorded only once. The V gene is TRBV5-1, the J gene TRBJ1-5, with D tentatively TRBD1 (6 bases). The V gene lost 4 bases and the J gene lost 6 bases, with 14 bases spanning the gap. From germline, CDR1 is SGHRS and CDR2 YFSETQ. The CDR3 consists of 14 residues. The CDR3 spells CASSVGQAGQPQHF. The DNA for the CDR3 is TGCGCCAGCAGCGTGGGACAAGCGGGTCAGCCCCAGCATTTT. The complete variable domain, with remaining parts taken from reference TRBV5-1 and TRBJ1-5, reads KAGVTQTPRYLIKTRGQQVTLSCSPISGHRSVSWYQQTPGQGLQFLFEYFSETQRNKGNFPGRFSGRQFSNSRSEMNVSTLELGDSALYLCASSVGQAGQPQHFGDGTRLSIL.